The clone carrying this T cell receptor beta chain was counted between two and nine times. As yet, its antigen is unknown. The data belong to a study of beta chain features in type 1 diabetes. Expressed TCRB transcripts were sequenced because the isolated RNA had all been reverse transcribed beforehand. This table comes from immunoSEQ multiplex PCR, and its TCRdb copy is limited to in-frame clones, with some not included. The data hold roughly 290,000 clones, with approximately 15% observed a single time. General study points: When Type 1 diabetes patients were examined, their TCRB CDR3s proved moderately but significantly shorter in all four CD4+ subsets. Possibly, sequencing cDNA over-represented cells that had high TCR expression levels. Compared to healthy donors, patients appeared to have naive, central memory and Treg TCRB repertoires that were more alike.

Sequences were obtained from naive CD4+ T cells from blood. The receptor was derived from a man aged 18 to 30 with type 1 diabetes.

DNA for the CDR3: TGTGCCAGCAGCGAGGAGTTGGGAGATACGCAGTATTTT. Protein product: CASSEELGDTQYF. The V gene is TRBV6-4, the J gene TRBJ2-3, with D hard to call. Trimming cost V 6 bases and J 5 bases, with 12 bases left between them. Germline assignment: CDR1 MRHNA and CDR2 SNTAGT. The CDR3 consists of 13 residues.